A single sample is the source of the 9 T cell receptor beta chains below, sequenced in a study of blood T cell repertoires in COVID-19. Generated by immunoSEQ multiplex PCR, the TCRdb table keeps only in-frame clones and is missing some. This repertoire shows 110,000 to 150,000 clones, around 84% found once; its top ten account for around 5%. Sequenced: peripheral blood. These receptors came from a human donor in a cohort sampled during active COVID-19.

V usage is TRBV5-6 and J usage is TRBJ2-7, with 8 bases identical to TRBD1. The CDR3 runs 14 residues. Germline V CDR1 and CDR2: SGHDT, YYEEEE. With V trimmed by 1 base and J by 4 bases, 4 bases remained unmatched. The DNA for the CDR3 is TGTGCCAGCAGCTTGACAGGGGGTACGTACGAGCAGTACTTC. It yields the protein CASSLTGGTYEQYF.

CDR3 residues: CASSLALRQGTEAFF. The CDR3 DNA is TGTGCCAGCAGCTTAGCGCTCAGACAGGGCACTGAAGCTTTCTTT. This sequence joins TRBV7-2 and TRBJ1-1; 7 bases fit TRBD1. V trimming: 0 bases; J trimming: 4 bases; junction bases outside the gene matches: 5. In germline, CDR1 is SGHTA, CDR2 FQGNSA. This CDR3 has 15 residues.

This clone was counted a few times. The chain is built from TRBV28 and TRBJ2-7; TRBD2 matches 13 bases. This CDR3 has 15 amino acids. With 5 bases clipped from V and 3 bases from J, the junction kept 4 bases outside the gene matches. CDR1 is MDHEN, CDR2 SYDVKM, per germline. Here the CDR3 DNA reads TGTGCCAGCAGTCGCGGGACTAGCGGGAACTACGAGCAGTACTTC. Protein: CASSRGTSGNYEQYF.

The V and J genes are TRBV4-1 and TRBJ2-5; 7 positions agree with TRBD2. The CDR3 sequence is 17 residues long. Germline CDR1 is MGHRA and CDR2 is YSYEKL. After removal of 1 base from V and 1 base from J, the junction contained 9 bases not matched to a gene. The CDR3 coding sequence is TGCGCCAGCAGCCAAGGTCGGAGAGCGGGGCCCCAAGAGACCCAGTACTTC. Its translation: CASSQGRRAGPQETQYF.

The CDR3 protein is CASSDGGGGQPQHF. Here the CDR3 DNA reads TGTGCCAGCAGTGACGGAGGGGGAGGGCAGCCCCAGCATTTT. The V gene is TRBV6-4, the J gene TRBJ1-5; TRBD1 is a possible D gene (6 bases). The germline V gene encodes CDR1 MRHNA and CDR2 SNTAGT. V lost 2 bases, J lost 7 bases, and 12 bases lay in between. This CDR3 region has 14 residues.

The rearrangement uses TRBV5-1 and TRBJ1-1, with D possibly TRBD1 on 5 matching bases. CDR3 length: 12 residues. Germline assignment: CDR1 SGHRS and CDR2 YFSETQ. V was cut by 1 base and J by 4 bases, with 5 bases left in between. The CDR3 sequence is CASSLQGTEAFF. The CDR3 DNA reads as TGCGCCAGCAGCTTGCAGGGCACTGAAGCTTTCTTT.

The chain is built from TRBV23-1 and TRBJ1-5; D not resolved. TRBV23-1 is filed as an ORF, its function uncertain. V was trimmed by 9 bases and J by 5 bases, leaving 14 bases between them. This CDR3 comprises 13 residues. The DNA for the CDR3 is TGCGCCAGTAATGGCCCCCTTCATCAGCCCCAGCATTTT. This encodes CASNGPLHQPQHF.

The gene calls are TRBV27 and TRBJ1-2; D unclear. V lost 3 bases and J lost 0, with 5 bases in between. Per the germline V gene, CDR1 is MNHEY and CDR2 is SMNVEV (reference sequence). The CDR3 is made up of 13 amino acids. CDR3 DNA sequence: TGTGCCAGCAGTTTTCTCTCTAACTATGGCTACACCTTC. This gives the protein CASSFLSNYGYTF.

The rearrangement joins TRBV5-1 to TRBJ1-6; 7 bases match TRBD1. J was trimmed by 7 bases and V by 0 bases; bases with no gene match: 4. Germline CDR1 and CDR2: SGHRS and YFSETQ. This CDR3 is built from 15 residues. The CDR3 DNA reads as TGCGCCAGCAGCTTGGCCTCGGGACAGAATTCACCCCTCCACTTT. It yields the protein CASSLASGQNSPLHF.